This T cell receptor (beta chain) was identified during a study of PD-1 and CTLA-4 blockade in melanoma. The germline V gene encodes CDR1 SGDLS and CDR2 YYNGEE. The CDR3 is 17 amino acids. Trimming took 4 bases from V and 2 from J, leaving 18 bases between them. The repertoire was sequenced with immunoSEQ multiplex PCR; TCRdb's copy has only in-frame clones and lacks some. This sample yields 25,000 to 30,000 clones, of which about 89% are seen a single time; over 7% belongs to the top ten. This specimen was CD8+ T cells from peripheral blood, taken before anti-PD-1 treatment. The genes are TRBV9 and TRBJ2-2, with D perhaps matching TRBD2 (5 bases). This receptor was obtained from a human donor with melanoma. CDR3 amino acids: CASSSPGGGLNTGELFF. CDR3 sequence (DNA): TGTGCCAGCAGCTCCCCAGGCGGCGGGCTAAACACCGGGGAGCTGTTTTTT.